This T cell receptor (beta chain) was captured in a study of control samples from healthy donors and cancer patients. Profiling relied on immunoSEQ multiplex PCR, and the TCRdb table lists in-frame clones only, not all of them. The repertoire consists of fewer than 95,000 clones, with approximately 87% occurring once and the leading ten covering over 2%. Germline CDR1 is LGHDT and CDR2 is YNNKEL (reference sequence). The CDR3 has 19 amino acids. V lost 4 bases and J 0 bases, leaving 21 bases between the germline ends. The specimen sequenced was blood. This chain uses TRBV3-1 (or the pseudogene TRBV3-2) with TRBJ2-2; D may match TRBD1 or TRBD2 (6 bases each). This receptor was obtained from a woman between 40 and 50 years old in good health. CDR3 nucleotides: TGTGCCAGCAGCCGCAAACAGGGAAGGGGGGCGACGAACACCGGGGAGCTGTTTTTT. Translating gives CASSRKQGRGATNTGELFF.